This TCR beta chain was observed in a study of blood T cell repertoires in COVID-19. Trimming cost V 1 base and J 6 bases, with 5 bases left between them. The CDR3 spans 12 residues. While infection was still active, Seattle patients were enrolled and then followed longitudinally. Method: immunoSEQ multiplex PCR; TCRdb's copy keeps in-frame clones and lacks some. The sample records around 190,000 clones, 88% being singletons. Sequencing was carried out using peripheral blood. The TCR comes from a man aged 50-60 years with COVID-19, enrolled during active disease. The chain joins TRBV12-3 or TRBV12-4 to TRBJ2-3; D not resolved. The CDR3 DNA sequence: TGTGCCAGCAGTTTAGGGAGTGATACGCAGTATTTT. Translation gives CASSLGSDTQYF.